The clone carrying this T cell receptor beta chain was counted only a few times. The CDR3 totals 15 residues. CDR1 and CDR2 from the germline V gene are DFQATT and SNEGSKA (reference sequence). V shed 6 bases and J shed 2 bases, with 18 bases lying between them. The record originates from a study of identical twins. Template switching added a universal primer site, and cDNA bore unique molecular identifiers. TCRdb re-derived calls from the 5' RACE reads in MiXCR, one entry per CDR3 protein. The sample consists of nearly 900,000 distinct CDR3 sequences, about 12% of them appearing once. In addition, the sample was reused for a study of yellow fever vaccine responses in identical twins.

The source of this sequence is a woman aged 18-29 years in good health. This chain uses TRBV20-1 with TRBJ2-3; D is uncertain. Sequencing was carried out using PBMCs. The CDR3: CSAPRGGYSTDTQYF. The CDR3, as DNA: TGCAGTGCCCCCCGAGGCGGCTATTCCACAGATACGCAGTATTTT.